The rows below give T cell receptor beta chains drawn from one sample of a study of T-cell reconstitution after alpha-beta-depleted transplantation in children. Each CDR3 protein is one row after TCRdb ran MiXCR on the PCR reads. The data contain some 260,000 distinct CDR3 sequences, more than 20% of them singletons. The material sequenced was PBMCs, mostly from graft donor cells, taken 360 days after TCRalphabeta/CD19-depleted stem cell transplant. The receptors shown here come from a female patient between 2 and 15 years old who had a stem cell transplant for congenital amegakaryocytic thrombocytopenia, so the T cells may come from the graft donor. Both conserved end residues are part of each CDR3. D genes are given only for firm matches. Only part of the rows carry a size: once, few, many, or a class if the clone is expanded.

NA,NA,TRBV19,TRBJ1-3,CASSIPPGAGNTIYF,TGTGCCAGTAGTATTCCGCCGGGCGCTGGAAACACCATATATTTT
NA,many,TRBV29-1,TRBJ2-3,CSVEDHRVLDTQYF,TGCAGCGTTGAAGACCACAGGGTGCTGGATACGCAGTATTTT
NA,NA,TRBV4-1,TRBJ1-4,CASSQDPREWSEKLFF,TGCGCCAGCAGCCAAGATCCCCGGGAATGGAGTGAAAAACTGTTTTTT
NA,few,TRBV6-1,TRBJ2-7,CASSEAVVYEQYF,TGTGCCAGCAGTGAAGCAGTTGTGTACGAGCAGTACTTC
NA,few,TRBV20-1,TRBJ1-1,CSARGTENTEAFF,TGCAGTGCTAGAGGGACGGAGAACACTGAAGCTTTCTTT
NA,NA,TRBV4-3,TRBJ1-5,CASSQDVDAPQHF,TGCGCCAGCAGCCAAGACGTAGACGCGCCCCAGCATTTT
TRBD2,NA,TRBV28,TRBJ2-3,CASSFASGRDTQYF,TGTGCCAGCAGTTTCGCTAGCGGGAGGGATACGCAGTATTTT
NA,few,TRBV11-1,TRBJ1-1,CASSPLFQGRVNTEAFF,TGTGCCAGCAGCCCGCTCTTCCAGGGGAGGGTGAACACTGAAGCTTTCTTT
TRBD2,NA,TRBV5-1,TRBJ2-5,CASSLGPLAGAQETQYF,TGCGCCAGCAGCTTGGGTCCGCTAGCGGGGGCCCAAGAGACCCAGTACTTC
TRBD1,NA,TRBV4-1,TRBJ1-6,CASSQAPGQGLVDF,TGCGCCAGCAGCCAAGCCCCCGGACAGGGACTCGTCGACTTT
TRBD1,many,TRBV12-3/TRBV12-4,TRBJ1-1,CASSLTGATEAFF,TGTGCCAGCAGTTTAACAGGGGCCACTGAAGCTTTCTTT
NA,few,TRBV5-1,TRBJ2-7,CASSSRDYGTVSSYEQYF,TGCGCCAGCAGCTCGAGAGACTACGGGACTGTCAGCTCCTACGAGCAGTACTTC
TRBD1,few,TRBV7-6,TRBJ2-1,CASSRATGTHNEQFF,TGTGCCAGCAGCCGTGCGACAGGGACCCACAATGAGCAGTTCTTC
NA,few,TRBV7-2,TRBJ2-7,CASSFSPTSKSYEQYF,TGTGCCAGCAGCTTTTCGCCCACTAGTAAGAGCTACGAGCAGTACTTC
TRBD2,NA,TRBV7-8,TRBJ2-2,CASRLGASGSIVGELFF,TGTGCCAGCAGATTAGGGGCTAGCGGGAGTATTGTCGGGGAGCTGTTTTTT
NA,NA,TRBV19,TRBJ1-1,CASSFGPPRTEAFF,TGTGCCAGTAGTTTTGGGCCGCCGAGAACTGAAGCTTTCTTT
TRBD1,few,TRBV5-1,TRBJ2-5,CASGTGLETQYF,TGCGCCAGCGGGACAGGGCTGGAGACCCAGTACTTC
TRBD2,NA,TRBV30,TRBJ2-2,CASGTSGRFGGELFF,TGTGCGTCCGGGACTAGCGGGAGATTCGGCGGGGAGCTGTTTTTT
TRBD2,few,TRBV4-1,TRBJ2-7,CASSLREGTAYEQYF,TGCGCCAGCAGCCTCCGGGAGGGGACCGCCTACGAGCAGTACTTC
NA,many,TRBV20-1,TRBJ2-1,CSARVRTEQFF,TGCAGTGCTAGAGTGCGGACCGAGCAGTTCTTC
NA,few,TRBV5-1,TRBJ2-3,CASSSQGLRADTQYF,TGCGCCAGCAGCTCCCAGGGGCTTAGGGCAGATACGCAGTATTTT
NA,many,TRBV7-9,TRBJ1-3,CASSLDGGRSGNTIYF,TGTGCCAGCAGCTTAGATGGCGGACGCTCTGGAAACACCATATATTTT
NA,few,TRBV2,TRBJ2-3,CASTLRRTYTDTQYF,TGTGCCAGCACCCTGAGGCGCACTTACACAGATACGCAGTATTTT
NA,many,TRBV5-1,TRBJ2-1,CASSLEGRSGPQFF,TGCGCCAGCAGCTTGGAGGGCAGGTCTGGCCCCCAGTTCTTC
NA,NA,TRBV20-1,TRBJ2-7,CSARDRSEQYF,TGCAGTGCTAGAGATCGGAGCGAGCAGTACTTC
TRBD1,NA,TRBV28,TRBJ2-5,CASRLGQVETQYF,TGTGCCAGCAGATTGGGACAGGTGGAGACCCAGTACTTC
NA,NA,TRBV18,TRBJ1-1,CASSPTNINTEAFF,TGTGCCAGCTCACCGACTAACATTAACACTGAAGCTTTCTTT
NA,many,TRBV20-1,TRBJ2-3,CSASGTDTQYF,TGCAGTGCTAGTGGGACAGATACGCAGTATTTT
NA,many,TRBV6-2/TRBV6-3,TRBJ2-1,CATSRGNEQFF,TGTGCCACCTCACGGGGGAATGAGCAGTTCTTC
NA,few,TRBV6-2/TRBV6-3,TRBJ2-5,CASSFFYPKYQETQYF,TGTGCCAGCAGTTTTTTCTACCCCAAGTACCAAGAGACCCAGTACTTC
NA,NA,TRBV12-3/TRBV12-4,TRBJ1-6,CASSPIFLSDNSPLHF,TGTGCCAGCAGCCCCATTTTTCTCTCCGATAATTCACCCCTCCACTTT
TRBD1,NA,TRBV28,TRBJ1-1,CATRKFPRTGGGDAFF,TGTGCCACTCGAAAATTTCCTCGGACAGGGGGAGGAGATGCTTTCTTT
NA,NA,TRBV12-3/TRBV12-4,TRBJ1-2,CASSLAPDGNYGYTF,TGTGCCAGCAGTTTAGCCCCCGACGGGAACTATGGCTACACCTTC
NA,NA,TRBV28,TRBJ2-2,CASSFDWANTGELFF,TGTGCCAGCAGTTTCGATTGGGCGAACACCGGGGAGCTGTTTTTT
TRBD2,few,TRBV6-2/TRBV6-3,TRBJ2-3,CASRTKIAGGDTQYF,TGTGCCAGCAGGACGAAAATAGCGGGGGGGGATACGCAGTATTTT
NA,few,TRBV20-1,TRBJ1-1,CSATRVRDEAFF,TGCAGTGCTACCCGAGTCAGGGATGAAGCTTTCTTT
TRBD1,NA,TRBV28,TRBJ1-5,CASSLWDYRDRDSQPQHF,TGTGCCAGCAGTTTATGGGACTACCGGGACAGGGACAGCCAGCCCCAGCATTTT
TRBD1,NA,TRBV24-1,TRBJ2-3,CATSDFRTGWDTQYF,TGTGCCACCAGTGATTTCCGGACAGGGTGGGATACGCAGTATTTT
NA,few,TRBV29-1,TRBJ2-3,CSVVEAGTDTQYF,TGCAGCGTTGTTGAGGCAGGCACAGATACGCAGTATTTT
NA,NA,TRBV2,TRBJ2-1,CASSTTGTQSTGNEQFF,TGTGCCAGCAGTACTACCGGGACCCAATCTACCGGGAATGAGCAGTTCTTC
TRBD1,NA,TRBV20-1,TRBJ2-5,CSAPGQGQETQYF,TGCAGTGCCCCTGGACAGGGCCAAGAGACCCAGTACTTC
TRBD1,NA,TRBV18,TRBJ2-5,CASSSSGTEETQYF,TGTGCCAGCTCATCATCGGGGACAGAGGAGACCCAGTACTTC
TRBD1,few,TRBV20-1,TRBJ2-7,CSANDRVPYEQYF,TGCAGTGCTAACGACAGGGTACCCTACGAGCAGTACTTC